These 26 T cell receptor beta chains came from one sample sequenced in a study of siplizumab effects on memory and regulatory T cells. Here immunoSEQ multiplex PCR was the method, and the copy in TCRdb shows in-frame clones only, minus some. The top ten clones hold around 0.31% of a sample with over 85,000 clones, nearly 95% of them seen once. Sample: non-Treg CD4+ T cells sorted from blood. All receptors come from a human donor in good health.

The chain combines TRBV5-1 with TRBJ2-7, with 7 bases aligning to TRBD1. Germline CDR1 and CDR2: SGHRS and YFSETQ. V shed 0 bases, J shed 4 bases, and the junction held 4 bases outside the gene matches. The CDR3 totals 14 residues. This CDR3 is CASSLVYRGYEQYF. In DNA form, the CDR3 reads TGCGCCAGCAGCTTGGTTTACAGGGGTTACGAGCAGTACTTC.

The chain employs TRBV6-5 and TRBJ2-3, with 8 bases matching TRBD1. The V gene end was trimmed by 4 bases and the J gene end by 0 bases; junction bases not matched to a gene: 3. The CDR3 sequence is 15 residues long. Germline CDR1 and CDR2: MNHEY and SVGAGI. The CDR3 protein is CASSSRTGSTDTQYF. The CDR3 region has the DNA TGTGCCAGCAGTTCCCGGACAGGGAGCACAGATACGCAGTATTTT.

In DNA, the CDR3 is TGTGCCAGTAGAGCAACGTTTTATAATTCACCCCTCCACTTT. Protein sequence: CASRATFYNSPLHF. This chain joins TRBV19 and TRBJ1-6; D uncertain. The CDR3 covers 14 residues. Trimming pared 6 bases from V and 4 bases from J, leaving 10 bases between. From germline, CDR1 is LNHDA and CDR2 SQIVND (reference sequence). The variable domain in full, completed from reference TRBV19 and TRBJ1-6, reads DGGITQSPKYLFRKEGQNVTLSCEQNLNHDAMYWYRQDPGQGLRLIYYSQIVNDFQKGDIAEGYSVSREKKESFPLTVTSAQKNPTAFYLCASRATFYNSPLHFGNGTRLTVT.

The chain joins TRBV2 to TRBJ2-3, with TRBD2 identical over 7 bases. Germline trimming cut 6 bases from V and 6 bases from J; bases unmatched to any gene: 15. Germline assignment: CDR1 SNHLY and CDR2 FYNNEI. The CDR3 is 16 amino acids. CDR3 sequence reads: CASRGGGLAEQDTQYF. In nucleotides, the CDR3 is TGTGCCAGCAGGGGGGGTGGGCTAGCGGAGCAGGATACGCAGTATTTT.

This chain links TRBV4-1 with TRBJ2-1; 8 bases match TRBD1. Per germline, CDR1 MGHRA and CDR2 YSYEKL. V was pared by 4 bases and J by 8 bases, with 16 bases of the junction left unmatched. There are 17 residues in the CDR3. In DNA form, the CDR3 reads TGCGCCAGCAGCCCGACAGGGGCCTCCGGTGAGCGGGATGAGCAGTTCTTC. It yields the protein CASSPTGASGERDEQFF.

The genes are TRBV13 and TRBJ2-7, with 9 bases matching TRBD2. The length of the CDR3 is 16 residues. In germline, CDR1 is PRHDT, CDR2 FYEKMQ (reference sequence). V shed 4 bases, J shed 0 bases, and the junction held 7 bases outside the gene matches. The CDR3 is CASSSAAGGLSYEQYF. CDR3 in DNA: TGTGCCAGCAGCTCCGCAGCGGGAGGCCTCTCCTACGAGCAGTACTTC.

This sequence joins TRBV18 and TRBJ2-3; D ambiguous. V was clipped by 1 base and J by 1 base, with 15 bases between them. There are 17 residues in the CDR3. Germline CDR1 and CDR2: KGHSH and LQKENI. CDR3 sequence: CASSPLALKTGTDTQYF. DNA for the CDR3: TGTGCCAGCTCACCACTAGCCCTAAAAACCGGCACAGATACGCAGTATTTT.

The CDR3 sequence is CASSYSFLGTHNEQFF. CDR3 in DNA: TGTGCCAGCAGTTACTCCTTCCTCGGGACACACAATGAGCAGTTCTTC. The chain employs TRBV6-5 and TRBJ2-1; tentative D call: TRBD1 (6 bases). CDR3 size: 16 residues. The germline CDR1 and CDR2 sequences are MNHEY and SVGAGI. Trimming cost V 0 bases and J 5 bases, with 14 bases left between them.

V and J are TRBV11-3 and TRBJ1-1; a possible D gene is TRBD1 (6 bases). CDR1 is SGHNT, CDR2 YENEEA, per germline. The CDR3 totals 14 residues. The V end was cut by 5 bases, the J end by 1 base, with 11 bases between. The CDR3 loop is CASSPQGENTEAFF. The CDR3 bases are TGTGCCAGCAGCCCACAGGGTGAGAACACTGAAGCTTTCTTT.

This sequence joins TRBV5-1 and TRBJ2-5; D not resolved. Trimming took off 0 bases at V and 0 bases at J, with 6 bases between the two ends. The germline gives CDR1 SGHRS, CDR2 YFSETQ. The CDR3 sequence is 14 residues long. CDR3 protein: CASSLDGNQETQYF. In DNA form, the CDR3 reads TGCGCCAGCAGCTTGGATGGGAACCAAGAGACCCAGTACTTC. Filled out from reference TRBV5-1 and TRBJ2-5, the complete variable domain reads KAGVTQTPRYLIKTRGQQVTLSCSPISGHRSVSWYQQTPGQGLQFLFEYFSETQRNKGNFPGRFSGRQFSNSRSEMNVSTLELGDSALYLCASSLDGNQETQYFGPGTRLLVL.

This chain links TRBV6-6 with TRBJ2-6; 7 bases agree with TRBD1. Germline CDR1 and CDR2: MNHNY and SVGAGI (reference sequence). This CDR3 spans 16 amino acids. The V gene end was trimmed by 6 bases and the J gene end by 6 bases; junction bases not matched to a gene: 11. The CDR3, as DNA: TGTGCCAGCAGCGCCAGAACGACAGGGAAGGCCAACGTCCTGACTTTC. This encodes CASSARTTGKANVLTF.

This clone appeared a single time. In nucleotides, the CDR3 is TGTGCCAGCAGCTTAGGCACAAACAATCAGCCCCAGCATTTT. It is translated as CASSLGTNNQPQHF. V gene TRBV7-9 combines with J gene TRBJ1-5; D unclear. The germline V and J ends were trimmed by 1 base and 3 bases, with 7 bases remaining between them. Germline V gene lookup returns CDR1 SEHNR and CDR2 FQNEAQ (reference sequence). This CDR3 region has 14 residues.

The rearrangement uses TRBV5-8 and TRBJ1-5; D might be TRBD1 (5 bases). V gave up 1 base and J gave up 6 bases, with 17 bases separating them. Germline-derived CDR1 and CDR2 are SGHTS and YDEGEE. There are 16 residues in the CDR3. The CDR3 is CASSLSQIVGGQPQHF. The CDR3 DNA sequence: TGTGCCAGCAGCTTGTCCCAGATCGTGGGGGGTCAGCCCCAGCATTTT.

This clone was counted a single time. The chain recombines TRBV5-6 with TRBJ2-1; D call uncertain. The ends were cut back, 3 bases at V and 5 bases at J, with 12 bases in the middle. From germline, CDR1 is SGHDT and CDR2 YYEEEE. The CDR3 runs to 14 residues. CDR3 nucleotide sequence: TGTGCCAGCAGCTCCCTAACCATTGACAATGAGCAGTTCTTC. As protein: CASSSLTIDNEQFF.

V and J are TRBV5-5 and TRBJ1-2; maybe TRBD1 (5 bases). CDR3 size: 15 residues. Per germline, CDR1 SGHKS and CDR2 YYEKEE (reference sequence). Trimming shortened V by 0 bases and J by 3 bases, and 12 bases separated the two germline ends. The CDR3 sequence: CASSLAAGVDYGYTF. CDR3 DNA sequence: TGTGCCAGCAGCTTGGCAGCGGGGGTGGACTATGGCTACACCTTC.

The chain is built from TRBV12-5 and TRBJ2-3, with 9 bases lining up with TRBD2. Trimming at V came to 1 base and at J to 0 bases, leaving 11 bases not matched to a gene. Germline assignment: CDR1 LGHNT and CDR2 FRNRAP. The CDR3 runs to 19 residues. In DNA, the CDR3 is TGTGCTAGTGGTTTGGGACTTTTGCGGGAGGGCACTAGCACAGATACGCAGTATTTT. This sequence encodes CASGLGLLREGTSTDTQYF.

The chain is built from TRBV5-5 and TRBJ1-4, with no clear D. Looked up from germline, CDR1 is SGHKS and CDR2 is YYEKEE (reference sequence). The V end lost 2 bases, the J end lost 3 bases, and 11 bases lay between the germline ends. There are 15 residues in the CDR3. As DNA, the CDR3 is TGTGCCAGCAGCTTATCTGGCAGATCTAATGAAAAACTGTTTTTT. Amino acids: CASSLSGRSNEKLFF.

This chain uses TRBV7-9 with TRBJ1-2; weak D call: TRBD1 (5 bases). The ends were cut back, 2 bases at V and 7 bases at J, with 11 bases in the middle. The CDR3 has 13 amino acids. CDR1 is SEHNR, CDR2 FQNEAQ, per germline (reference sequence). The CDR3 DNA sequence: TGTGCCAGCAGCTTAACCCAGGGTTCTGGCTACACCTTC. The encoded protein is CASSLTQGSGYTF.

The V gene is TRBV7-8, the J gene TRBJ1-1, with TRBD1 matching 7 bases. Germline V lookup: CDR1 SGHVS, CDR2 FQNEAQ. V dropped 6 bases and J dropped 1; count of bases not matched to a gene: 5. The CDR3 runs 14 residues. The CDR3 DNA reads TGTGCCAGCAGGGGGACAGTCCGGAACACTGAAGCTTTCTTT. Encoded protein: CASRGTVRNTEAFF.

This clone was seen a few times. The rearrangement uses TRBV14 and TRBJ1-1; D might be TRBD1 (5 bases). The V end was cut by 3 bases, the J end by 9 bases, with 17 bases between. The CDR3 sequence is 14 residues long. Germline CDR1 is SGHDN and CDR2 is FVKESK. The CDR3 DNA is TGTGCCAGCAGCCAGGCGCAGGGTTTTACTCAAGCTTTCTTT. The encoded protein is CASSQAQGFTQAFF.

The chain links TRBV7-8 to TRBJ2-7, with D possibly TRBD2 on 6 matching bases. In germline, CDR1 is SGHVS, CDR2 FQNEAQ. Trimming left V 6 bases short and J 7 bases short, with 25 bases between. The CDR3 contains 16 residues. CDR3 region: CASRGLSSRGVGEQYF. Written as DNA, the CDR3 is TGTGCCAGCAGAGGACTATCGAGCCGAGGGGTGGGGGAGCAGTACTTC.

This clone has only one observation. One junction end does not reproduce the germline sequence, and a read error may be involved. V is TRBV7-2 and J is TRBJ2-5; the match to TRBD2 covers 9 bases. Germline V gene lookup returns CDR1 SGHTA and CDR2 FQGNSA. CDR3 length equals 13 residues. CDR3 nucleotides: TGTGCCAGCAGCCTAGCGGGAAAAGAGACCCAGTACTTC. Protein: CASSLAGKETQYF.

The rearrangement links TRBV29-1 to TRBJ1-2; D remains unclear. Germline CDR1 SQVTM, CDR2 ANQGSEA. The CDR3 extends over 11 amino acids. Trimming removed 8 bases at V and 4 bases at J, with 11 bases between. The CDR3 region is CSLPESYGYTF. CDR3 bases: TGCAGCCTACCAGAGAGCTATGGCTACACCTTC. Variable domain in full (rest from reference TRBV29-1 and TRBJ1-2): SAVISQKPSRDICQRGTSLTIQCQVDSQVTMMFWYRQQPGQSLTLIATANQGSEATYESGFVIDKFPISRPNLTFSTLTVSNMSPEDSSIYLCSLPESYGYTFGSGTRLTVV.

This rearrangement joins TRBV11-2 to TRBJ2-7; 8 bases are shared with TRBD1. The CDR3 sequence is 16 residues long. The germline gives CDR1 SGHAT, CDR2 FQNNGV. Trimming removed 0 bases from V and 4 bases from J; junction bases left unmatched: 8. In DNA form, the CDR3 reads TGTGCCAGCAGCTTAGATGGGGGACAGGTTTGGTACGAGCAGTACTTC. Translation gives CASSLDGGQVWYEQYF.

The V gene is TRBV27, the J gene TRBJ2-1; D perhaps matches TRBD2 (6 bases). Trimming took off 6 bases at V and 5 bases at J, with 20 bases between the two ends. The CDR3 is made up of 16 amino acids. CDR1 and CDR2 from the germline V gene are MNHEY and SMNVEV (reference sequence). The CDR3 spells CASSRRVGIENNEQFF. The CDR3 coding sequence is TGTGCCAGCAGCCGGAGGGTCGGGATTGAGAACAATGAGCAGTTCTTC.

This clone was recorded once. J is TRBJ1-2 and V is TRBV11-2; 9 bases agree with TRBD1. This CDR3 comprises 14 residues. Germline V gives CDR1 SGHAT, CDR2 FQNNGV. J gave up 5 bases and V 3 bases, and 4 bases lay outside the gene matches. The CDR3 loop reads CASSFPGQGYGYTF. The CDR3, as DNA: TGTGCCAGCAGCTTTCCGGGACAGGGATATGGCTACACCTTC.